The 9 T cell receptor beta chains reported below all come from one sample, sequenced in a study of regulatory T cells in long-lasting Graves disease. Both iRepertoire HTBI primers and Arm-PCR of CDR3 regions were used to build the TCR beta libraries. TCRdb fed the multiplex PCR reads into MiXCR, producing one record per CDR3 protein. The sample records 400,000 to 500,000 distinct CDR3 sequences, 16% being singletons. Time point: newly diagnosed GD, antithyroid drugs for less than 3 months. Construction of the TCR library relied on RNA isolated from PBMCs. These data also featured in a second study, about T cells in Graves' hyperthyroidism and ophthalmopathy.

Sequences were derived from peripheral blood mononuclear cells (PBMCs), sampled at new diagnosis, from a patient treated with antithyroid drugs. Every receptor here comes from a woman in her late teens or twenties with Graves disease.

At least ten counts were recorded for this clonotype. The CDR3 DNA follows: TGTGCCAGCGGGGACAGGGGGCCGGATTATCAGCCCCAGCATTTT. Translating it yields CASGDRGPDYQPQHF. The J gene is TRBJ1-5, the V gene TRBV12-3 or TRBV12-4, with 12 bases that match TRBD1. The CDR3 sequence is 15 residues long. Germline trimming cut 8 bases from V and 5 bases from J; bases unmatched to any gene: 7.

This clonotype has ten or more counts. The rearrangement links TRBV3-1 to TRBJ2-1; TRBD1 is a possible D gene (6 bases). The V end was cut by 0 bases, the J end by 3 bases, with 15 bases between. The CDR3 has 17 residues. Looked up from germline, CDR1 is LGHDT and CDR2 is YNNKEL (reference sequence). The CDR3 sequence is CASSQDLTGSYYNEQFF. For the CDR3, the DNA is TGTGCCAGCAGCCAAGATCTGACAGGCAGTTACTACAATGAGCAGTTCTTC.

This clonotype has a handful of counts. The CDR3, as DNA: TGTGCCAGCAGCTTCAGGGACTCGGCGGTCTGGGAGACCCAGTACTTC. Translated, it gives CASSFRDSAVWETQYF. The V gene is TRBV5-5, the J gene TRBJ2-5; perhaps TRBD2 as D (6 bases). Germline V gene lookup returns CDR1 SGHKS and CDR2 YYEKEE (reference sequence). Trimming took off 2 bases at V and 5 bases at J, with 19 bases between the two ends. The CDR3 totals 16 residues. The full variable domain, its missing parts supplied by reference TRBV5-5 and TRBJ2-5, is DAGVTQSPTHLIKTRGQQVTLRCSPISGHKSVSWYQQVLGQGPQFIFQYYEKEERGRGNFPDRFSARQFPNYSSELNVNALLLGDSALYLCASSFRDSAVWETQYFGPGTRLLVL.

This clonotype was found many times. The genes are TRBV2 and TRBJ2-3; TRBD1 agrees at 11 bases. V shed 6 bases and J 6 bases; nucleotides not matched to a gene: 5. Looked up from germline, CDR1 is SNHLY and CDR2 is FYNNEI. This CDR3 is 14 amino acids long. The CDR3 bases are TGTGCCAGCAGGGGGACAGGGGGATTGGATACGCAGTATTTT. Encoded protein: CASRGTGGLDTQYF.

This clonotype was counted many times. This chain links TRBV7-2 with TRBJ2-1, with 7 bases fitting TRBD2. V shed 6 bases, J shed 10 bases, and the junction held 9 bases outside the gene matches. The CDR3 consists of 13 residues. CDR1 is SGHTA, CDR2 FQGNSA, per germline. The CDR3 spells CASRLGWGGEQFF. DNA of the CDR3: TGTGCCAGCAGGCTGGGGTGGGGGGGGGAGCAGTTCTTC.

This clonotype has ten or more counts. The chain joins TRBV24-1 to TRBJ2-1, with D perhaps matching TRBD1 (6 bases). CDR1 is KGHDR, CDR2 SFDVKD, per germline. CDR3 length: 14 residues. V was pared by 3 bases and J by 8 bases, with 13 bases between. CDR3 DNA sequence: TGTGCCACCAGTGATGCAGGGGTCCGGGATGAGCAGTTCTTC. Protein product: CATSDAGVRDEQFF.

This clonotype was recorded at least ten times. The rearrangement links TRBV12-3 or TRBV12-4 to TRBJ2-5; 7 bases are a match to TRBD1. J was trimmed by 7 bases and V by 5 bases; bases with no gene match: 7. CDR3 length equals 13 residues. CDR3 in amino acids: CASSEGQSGTQYF. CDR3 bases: TGTGCCAGCAGTGAGGGACAGTCTGGGACCCAGTACTTC.

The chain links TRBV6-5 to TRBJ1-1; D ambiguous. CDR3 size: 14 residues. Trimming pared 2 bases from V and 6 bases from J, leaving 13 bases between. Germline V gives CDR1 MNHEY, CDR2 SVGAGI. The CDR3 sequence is CASSYEVGGAEAFF. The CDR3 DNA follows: TGTGCCAGCAGTTACGAGGTCGGAGGCGCTGAAGCTTTCTTT.

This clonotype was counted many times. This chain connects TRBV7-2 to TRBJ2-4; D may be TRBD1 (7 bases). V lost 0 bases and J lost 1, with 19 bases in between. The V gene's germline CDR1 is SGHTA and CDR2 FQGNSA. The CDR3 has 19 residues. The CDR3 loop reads CASSLAEFSGGWAKNIQYF. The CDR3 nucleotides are TGTGCCAGCAGCTTAGCCGAATTCTCAGGGGGGTGGGCCAAAAACATTCAGTACTTC.